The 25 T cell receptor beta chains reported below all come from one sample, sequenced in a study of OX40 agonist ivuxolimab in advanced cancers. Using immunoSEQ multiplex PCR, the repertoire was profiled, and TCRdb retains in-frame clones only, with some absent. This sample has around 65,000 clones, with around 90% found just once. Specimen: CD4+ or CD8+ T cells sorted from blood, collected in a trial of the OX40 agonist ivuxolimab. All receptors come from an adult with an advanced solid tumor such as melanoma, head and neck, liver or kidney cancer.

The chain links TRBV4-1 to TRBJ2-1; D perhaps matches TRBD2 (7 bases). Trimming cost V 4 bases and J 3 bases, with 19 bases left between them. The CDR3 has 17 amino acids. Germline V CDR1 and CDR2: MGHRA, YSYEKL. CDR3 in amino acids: CASSRGGVAALYNEQFF. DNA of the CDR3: TGCGCCAGCAGCCGAGGGGGGGTAGCGGCTCTCTACAATGAGCAGTTCTTC.

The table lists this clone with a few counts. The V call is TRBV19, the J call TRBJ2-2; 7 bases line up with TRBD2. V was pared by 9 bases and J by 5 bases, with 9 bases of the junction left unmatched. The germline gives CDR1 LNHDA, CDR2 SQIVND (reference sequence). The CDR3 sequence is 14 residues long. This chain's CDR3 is CASMGSGTTGELFF. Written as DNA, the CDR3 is TGTGCCAGCATGGGGAGCGGGACGACCGGGGAGCTGTTTTTT.

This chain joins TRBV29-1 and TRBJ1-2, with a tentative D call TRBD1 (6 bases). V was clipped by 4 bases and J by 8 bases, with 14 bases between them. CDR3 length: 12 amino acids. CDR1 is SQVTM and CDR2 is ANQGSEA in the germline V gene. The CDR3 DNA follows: TGCAGCGTTGGCCGGCACAGGGACGGCTACACCTTC. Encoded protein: CSVGRHRDGYTF.

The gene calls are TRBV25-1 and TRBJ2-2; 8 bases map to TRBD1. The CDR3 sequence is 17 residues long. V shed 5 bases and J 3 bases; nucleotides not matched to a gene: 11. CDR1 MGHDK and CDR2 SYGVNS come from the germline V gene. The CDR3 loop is CASSTTDRGRYTGELFF. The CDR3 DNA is TGTGCCAGCAGTACCACCGACAGGGGAAGGTACACCGGGGAGCTGTTTTTT.

CDR3 DNA: TGTGCCAGTAGTCCCCAACAGGGGGACTCTGGGGCCAACGTCCTGACTTTC. Its protein product is CASSPQQGDSGANVLTF. The J gene is TRBJ2-6, the V gene TRBV19; 8 nucleotides agree with TRBD1. V lost 5 bases, J lost 0 bases, and 6 bases stayed unmatched. Germline V gene sequence: CDR1 LNHDA, CDR2 SQIVND (reference sequence). CDR3 length: 17 amino acids.

Here the CDR3 reads CASSPGTSTYEQYF. Here the CDR3 DNA reads TGTGCCAGCAGCCCCGGGACTTCCACCTACGAGCAGTACTTC. V and J are TRBV6-1 and TRBJ2-7, with D possibly being TRBD2 (6 bases). Trimming removed 6 bases from V and 2 bases from J, with 14 bases in between. The CDR3 totals 14 residues. Germline loops: CDR1 MNHNS, CDR2 SASEGT.

CDR3 protein: CASSYRQGNQPQHF. CDR3 DNA sequence: TGTGCCAGCAGTTACCGTCAAGGCAATCAGCCCCAGCATTTT. The J gene is TRBJ1-5, the V gene TRBV6-5; D gene uncertain. Trimming cost V 2 bases and J 2 bases, with 7 bases left between them. The CDR3 has 14 amino acids. In germline, CDR1 is MNHEY, CDR2 SVGAGI.

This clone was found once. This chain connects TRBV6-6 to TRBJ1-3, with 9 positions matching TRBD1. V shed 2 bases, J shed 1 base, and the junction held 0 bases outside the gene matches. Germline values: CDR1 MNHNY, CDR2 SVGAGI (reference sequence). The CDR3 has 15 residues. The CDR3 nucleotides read TGTGCCAGCAGTTACGGGACAGGGTCTGGAAACACCATATATTTT. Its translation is CASSYGTGSGNTIYF.

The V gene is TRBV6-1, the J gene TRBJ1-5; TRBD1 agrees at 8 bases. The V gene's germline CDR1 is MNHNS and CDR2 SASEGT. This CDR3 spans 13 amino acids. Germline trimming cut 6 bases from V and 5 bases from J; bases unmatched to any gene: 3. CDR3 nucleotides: TGTGCCAGCAGGGACAGGGTGCATCAGCCCCAGCATTTT. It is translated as CASRDRVHQPQHF.

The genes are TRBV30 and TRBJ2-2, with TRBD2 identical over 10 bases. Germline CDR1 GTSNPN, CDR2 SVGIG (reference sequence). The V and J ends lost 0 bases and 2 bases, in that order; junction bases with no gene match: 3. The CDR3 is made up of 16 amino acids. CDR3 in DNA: TGTGCCTGGAGTGTCGAACTAGCGGGAAACACCGGGGAGCTGTTTTTT. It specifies CAWSVELAGNTGELFF.

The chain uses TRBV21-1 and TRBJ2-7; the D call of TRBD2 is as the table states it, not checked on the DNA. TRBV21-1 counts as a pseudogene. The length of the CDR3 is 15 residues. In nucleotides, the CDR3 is TGTGCCAGCAGCAGGGGCGGAGGGCGAAAATACGAGCAGTACTTC. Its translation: CASSRGGGRKYEQYF.

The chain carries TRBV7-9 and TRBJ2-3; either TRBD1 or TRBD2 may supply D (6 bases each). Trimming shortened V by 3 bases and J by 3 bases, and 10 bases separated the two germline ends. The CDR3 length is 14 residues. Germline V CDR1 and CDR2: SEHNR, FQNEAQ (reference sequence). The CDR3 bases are TGTGCCAGCAGCTTCGGGGGCGGGACAGATACGCAGTATTTT. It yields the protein CASSFGGGTDTQYF.

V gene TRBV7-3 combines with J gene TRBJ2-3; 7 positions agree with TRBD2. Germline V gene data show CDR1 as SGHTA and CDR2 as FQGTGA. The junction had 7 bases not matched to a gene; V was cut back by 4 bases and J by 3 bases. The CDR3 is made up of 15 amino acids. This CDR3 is CASSSRAGVTDTQYF. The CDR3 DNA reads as TGTGCCAGCAGCTCTCGGGCGGGAGTGACAGATACGCAGTATTTT. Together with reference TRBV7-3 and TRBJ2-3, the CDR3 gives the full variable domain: GAGVSQTPSNKVTEKGKYVELRCDPISGHTALYWYRQSLGQGPEFLIYFQGTGAADDSGLPNDRFFAVRPEGSVSTLKIQRTERGDSAVYLCASSSRAGVTDTQYFGPGTRLTVL.

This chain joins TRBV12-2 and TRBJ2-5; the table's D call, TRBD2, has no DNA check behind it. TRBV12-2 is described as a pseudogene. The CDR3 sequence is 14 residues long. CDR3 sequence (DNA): TGTGCAAGTCGCCCCTCCGGGAGTCAAGAGACCCAGTACTTC. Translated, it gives CASRPSGSQETQYF.

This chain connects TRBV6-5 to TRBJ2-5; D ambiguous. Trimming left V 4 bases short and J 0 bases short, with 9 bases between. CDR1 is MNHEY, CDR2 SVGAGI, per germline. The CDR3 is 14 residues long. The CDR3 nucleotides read TGTGCCAGCAGTTTGGTGGGGAACCAAGAGACCCAGTACTTC. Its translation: CASSLVGNQETQYF.

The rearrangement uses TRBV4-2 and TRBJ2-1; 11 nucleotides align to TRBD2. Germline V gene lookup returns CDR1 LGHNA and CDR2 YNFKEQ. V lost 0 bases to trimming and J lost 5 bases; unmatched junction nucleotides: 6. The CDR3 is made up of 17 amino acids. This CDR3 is CASSQDRGLAENNEQFF. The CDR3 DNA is TGTGCCAGCAGCCAAGATCGGGGACTAGCGGAGAACAATGAGCAGTTCTTC.

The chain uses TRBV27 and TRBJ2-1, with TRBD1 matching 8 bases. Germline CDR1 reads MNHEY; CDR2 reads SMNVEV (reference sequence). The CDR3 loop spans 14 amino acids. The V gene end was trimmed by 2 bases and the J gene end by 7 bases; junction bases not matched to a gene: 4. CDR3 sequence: CASSLRQGLNEQFF. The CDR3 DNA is TGTGCCAGCAGTTTAAGACAGGGGCTGAATGAGCAGTTCTTC.

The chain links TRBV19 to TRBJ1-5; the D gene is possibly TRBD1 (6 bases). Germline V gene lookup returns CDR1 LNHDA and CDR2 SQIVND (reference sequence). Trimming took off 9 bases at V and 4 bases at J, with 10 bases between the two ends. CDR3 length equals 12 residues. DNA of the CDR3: TGTGCCAGCCAACAGGGTAATCAGCCCCAGCATTTT. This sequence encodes CASQQGNQPQHF.

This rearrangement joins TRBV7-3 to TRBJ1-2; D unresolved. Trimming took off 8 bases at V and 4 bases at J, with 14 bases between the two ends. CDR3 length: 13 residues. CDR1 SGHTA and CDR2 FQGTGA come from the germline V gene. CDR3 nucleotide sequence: TGTGCCAGCTCTTCCGACAACGGCTATGGCTACACCTTC. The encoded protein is CASSSDNGYGYTF.

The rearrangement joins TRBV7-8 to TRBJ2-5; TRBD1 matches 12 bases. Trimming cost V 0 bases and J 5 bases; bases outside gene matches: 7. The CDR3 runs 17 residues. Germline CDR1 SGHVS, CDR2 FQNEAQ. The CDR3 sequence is CASSLASGTGGAETQYF. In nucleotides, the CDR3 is TGTGCCAGCAGCTTAGCCAGCGGGACAGGGGGCGCGGAGACCCAGTACTTC.

CDR3 loop: CSTKRGYTQYF. DNA for the CDR3: TGCAGTACCAAGCGGGGCTATACGCAGTATTTT. The chain carries TRBV20-1 and TRBJ2-3; 7 positions match TRBD2. The CDR3 is 11 residues long. The ends lost 8 bases at V and 7 bases at J; junction bases unmatched: 6. From germline, CDR1 is DFQATT and CDR2 SNEGSKA (reference sequence).

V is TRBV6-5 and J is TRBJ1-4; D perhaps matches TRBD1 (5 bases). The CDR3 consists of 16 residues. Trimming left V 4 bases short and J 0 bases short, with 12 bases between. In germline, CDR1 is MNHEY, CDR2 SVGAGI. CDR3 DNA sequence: TGTGCCAGCAGTTCCAACTTACAGGCAACTAATGAAAAACTGTTTTTT. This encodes CASSSNLQATNEKLFF.

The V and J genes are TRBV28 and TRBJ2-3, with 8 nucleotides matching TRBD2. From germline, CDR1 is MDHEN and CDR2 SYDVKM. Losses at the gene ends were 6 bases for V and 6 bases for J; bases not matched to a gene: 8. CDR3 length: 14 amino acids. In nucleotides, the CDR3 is TGTGCCAGCAGGACTGAGCGGGGGTGGGATACGCAGTATTTT. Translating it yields CASRTERGWDTQYF.

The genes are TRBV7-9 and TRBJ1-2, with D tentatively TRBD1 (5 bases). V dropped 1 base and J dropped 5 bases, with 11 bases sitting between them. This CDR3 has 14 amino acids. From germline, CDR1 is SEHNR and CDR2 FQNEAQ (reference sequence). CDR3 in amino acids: CASSLGEGIYGYTF. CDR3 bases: TGTGCCAGCAGCTTAGGGGAGGGGATTTATGGCTACACCTTC.

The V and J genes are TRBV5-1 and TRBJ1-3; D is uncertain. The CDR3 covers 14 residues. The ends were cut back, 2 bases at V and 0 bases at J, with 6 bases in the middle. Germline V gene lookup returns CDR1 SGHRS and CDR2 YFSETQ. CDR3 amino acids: CASSFDHSGNTIYF. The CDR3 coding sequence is TGCGCCAGCAGCTTTGACCACTCTGGAAACACCATATATTTT.